This T cell receptor (beta chain) was identified in a study of cytomegalovirus exposure and HLA in healthy donors. Study at large: A prior analysis found 90 million to 120 million unique TCR beta sequences from 170 million or so T cells. Notes on the study in general: A later analysis linked a missense variant in DCLRE1C to the trimming of TCR beta V and J genes.

The CDR3 sequence is 17 residues long. The germline V gene has CDR1 SGDLS and CDR2 YYNGEE. V lost 3 bases and J lost 4; bases outside the gene matches: 10. PCR involved 60 Vbeta and 13 Jbeta primers. The table came from immunoSEQ multiplex PCR; TCRdb's copy has only in-frame clones and leaves some out. The sample has about 190,000 clones; around 75% are singletons. A word on this clone: Its antigen is unknown. Within the sample, other DNA sequences also encode this same CDR3.

The TCR comes from a woman aged 45 to 65 in good health and CMV-seronegative. Sequencing was carried out using PBMCs. V is TRBV9 and J is TRBJ2-2; TRBD1 matches 9 bases. This CDR3 reads CASSGDRDLFITGELFF. The CDR3 DNA reads TGTGCCAGCAGCGGGGACAGGGACCTCTTTATCACCGGGGAGCTGTTTTTT.